This is a list of T cell receptor beta chains from one sample in a study of early T cells in non-severe SARS-CoV-2 infection. TCRdb fed the 5' RACE reads into MiXCR, producing one record per CDR3 protein. The data hold about 70,000 distinct CDR3 sequences, with approximately 15% observed a single time. Sequenced material: whole blood, taken at baseline. The receptors stem from an adult who was a healthcare worker with PCR-confirmed SARS-CoV-2 infection or an uninfected control (not recorded which). The CDR3 runs from the conserved cysteine through the conserved F or W. D genes are given only for firm matches. Clone sizes are given selectively: once, few, many, or a class where the clone is expanded.

v_gene	j_gene	d_gene	abundance	CDR3nt	CDR3aa
TRBV7-2	TRBJ2-7	-	-	TGTGCCAGCAGCTTAATGGCCAGTACCTACGAGCAGTACTTC	CASSLMASTYEQYF
TRBV5-1	TRBJ2-1	-	few	TGCGCCAGCAGCTTGGCCGCGGGTGAGCAGTTCTTC	CASSLAAGEQFF
TRBV29-1	TRBJ1-2	-	-	TGCAGCGCCCTGATGGGGGGGACTGGCTACACCTTC	CSALMGGTGYTF
TRBV20-1	TRBJ2-5	TRBD2	-	TGCAGTGCTAGAGCGGGAGGGGTGGAGACCCAGTACTTC	CSARAGGVETQYF
TRBV20-1	TRBJ2-7	-	-	TGCAGTGCCTCTACTAGGGGCGAGCAGTACTTC	CSASTRGEQYF
TRBV9	TRBJ2-3	-	once	TGTGCCAGCAGCGTAGGAAAGGGACGGGGGCCCACAGATACGCAGTATTTT	CASSVGKGRGPTDTQYF
TRBV4-1	TRBJ2-5	-	-	TGCGCCAGCAGCCAAGATTGGGAGACCCAGTACTTC	CASSQDWETQYF
TRBV5-1	TRBJ2-7	TRBD1	many	TGCGCCAGCAGCCGTGAGACCGGGACAGGGGGTGAGCAGTACTTC	CASSRETGTGGEQYF
TRBV14	TRBJ2-2	TRBD2	-	TGTGCCAGCAGCCAACCCCCCCGGATAGCGGGGGACACCGGGGAGCTGTTTTTT	CASSQPPRIAGDTGELFF
TRBV7-3	TRBJ2-6	-	-	TGTGCCAGCAGCCGGAGCTCTGGGGCCAACGTCCTGACTTTC	CASSRSSGANVLTF
TRBV19	TRBJ2-7	TRBD2	many	TGTGCCAGTAGTAAGGGGACTACCTCCTACGAGCAGTACTTC	CASSKGTTSYEQYF
TRBV12-3/TRBV12-4	TRBJ1-5	-	-	TGTGCCAGCAGTTTATCGGAGGGGCAGCCCCAGCATTTT	CASSLSEGQPQHF
TRBV24-1	TRBJ2-1	-	-	TGTGCCACCAGTGATTCGGACCTCAACCATGAGCAGTTCTTC	CATSDSDLNHEQFF
TRBV7-8	TRBJ2-7	TRBD1	few	TGTGCCAGCAGCTTAGAGGAGGGCAGGGGGCTGTTCGAGCAGTACTTC	CASSLEEGRGLFEQYF
TRBV11-2	TRBJ2-1	TRBD2	-	TGTGCCAGCAGCGCCCTAGCGGGAGGGGACGGTGAGCAGTTCTTC	CASSALAGGDGEQFF
TRBV12-3/TRBV12-4	TRBJ2-7	TRBD2	few	TGTGCCAGCAGATGGACTAGCGGACTTTCCCCCTACGAGCAGTACTTC	CASRWTSGLSPYEQYF
TRBV6-5	TRBJ2-5	-	few	TGTGCCAGCAGTTATGTGGGGGTAGCGGAAGAGACCCAGTACTTC	CASSYVGVAEETQYF
TRBV28	TRBJ1-1	TRBD1	many	TGTGCCAGCAGCTCGACAGGGAATGGTTTCTTT	CASSSTGNGFF
TRBV13	TRBJ1-1	-	few	TGTGCCCTACGACGGGGGGCGAACACTGAAGCTTTCTTT	CALRRGANTEAFF
TRBV24-1	TRBJ2-5	TRBD2	few	TGTGCCACCAGTGCGGCTAGCGGGAGCAGGCAAGAGACCCAGTACTTC	CATSAASGSRQETQYF